The rows below give T cell receptor beta chains drawn from one sample of a study of blood T cells in healthy people across ages. TCRdb re-analysed the 5' RACE reads in MiXCR, keeping a single row per CDR3 protein. The sample yields 650,000 to 1,000,000 distinct CDR3 sequences, about 37% seen once. The sequenced sample consisted of blood. All receptors come from a man between 18 and 35 years old in good health. Each CDR3 is given with its conserved first and last residue. A D gene is named only where the DNA matches it firmly. The listing skips clone size in some rows; elsewhere it reads once, few, many or a size class.

j_call: TRBJ1-2
cdr3_length: 13
clone_size: .
d_call: .
v_call: TRBV5-6
cdr3_nt: TGTGCCAGCAGCTTGGCCGCCAGGTCGGGGGACACCTTC
cdr3_aa: CASSLAARSGDTF

j_call: TRBJ1-1
cdr3_length: 11
clone_size: .
d_call: .
v_call: TRBV20-1
cdr3_nt: TGCAGTGCTAAGGTGAACACTGAAGCTTTCTTT
cdr3_aa: CSAKVNTEAFF

j_call: TRBJ2-1
cdr3_length: 15
clone_size: .
d_call: .
v_call: TRBV20-1
cdr3_nt: TGCAGTGCTTTAGGGGAGATTTACTCCTACAATGAGCAGTTCTTC
cdr3_aa: CSALGEIYSYNEQFF

j_call: TRBJ2-1
cdr3_length: 15
clone_size: .
d_call: .
v_call: TRBV6-5
cdr3_nt: TGTGCCAGCAGTATTTATGAGACAGCCCACAATGAGCAGTTCTTC
cdr3_aa: CASSIYETAHNEQFF

j_call: TRBJ2-1
cdr3_length: 16
clone_size: .
d_call: .
v_call: TRBV4-2
cdr3_nt: TGTGCCAGCAGCCAAGAACAGTTCGGGGAATCAAATGAGCAGTTCTTC
cdr3_aa: CASSQEQFGESNEQFF

j_call: TRBJ2-3
cdr3_length: 14
clone_size: many
d_call: .
v_call: TRBV7-2
cdr3_nt: TGTGCCAGCAGCTTAGTCGGCAGCACAGATACGCAGTATTTT
cdr3_aa: CASSLVGSTDTQYF

j_call: TRBJ1-1
cdr3_length: 17
clone_size: few
d_call: .
v_call: TRBV20-1
cdr3_nt: TGCAGTGCTAGGGCCCCCCCCGGGACACCCTATGGGACTGAAGCTTTCTTT
cdr3_aa: CSARAPPGTPYGTEAFF

j_call: TRBJ2-6
cdr3_length: 18
clone_size: few
d_call: .
v_call: TRBV21-1
cdr3_nt: TGTGCCAGCAGCAAGGTTCGACAGGGGAACTCTGGGGCCAACGTCCTGACTTTC
cdr3_aa: CASSKVRQGNSGANVLTF

j_call: TRBJ2-1
cdr3_length: 13
clone_size: many
d_call: .
v_call: TRBV7-3
cdr3_nt: TGTGCCAGCAGCTTAGGCCCCGGTGGTGAGCAGTTCTTC
cdr3_aa: CASSLGPGGEQFF

j_call: TRBJ2-7
cdr3_length: 15
clone_size: .
d_call: .
v_call: TRBV9
cdr3_nt: TGTGCCAGCGGCGTAGGAGGTCAGGGGTTCAACGAGCAGTACTTC
cdr3_aa: CASGVGGQGFNEQYF

j_call: TRBJ1-6
cdr3_length: 13
clone_size: few
d_call: .
v_call: TRBV7-6
cdr3_nt: TGTTCCAGCAGCTTCAGTTTGATGTCACCCCTCCACTTT
cdr3_aa: CSSSFSLMSPLHF

j_call: TRBJ2-7
cdr3_length: 14
clone_size: many
d_call: .
v_call: TRBV5-1
cdr3_nt: TGCGCCAGCAGCTTCCGTCCGAGCTCCTACGAGCAGTACTTC
cdr3_aa: CASSFRPSSYEQYF

j_call: TRBJ1-2
cdr3_length: 16
clone_size: few
d_call: TRBD1
v_call: TRBV7-2
cdr3_nt: TGTGCCAGCAGCCAGAGCGACAGGGAAATCGGGTATGGCTACACCTTC
cdr3_aa: CASSQSDREIGYGYTF

j_call: TRBJ1-2
cdr3_length: 12
clone_size: many
d_call: .
v_call: TRBV12-3/TRBV12-4
cdr3_nt: TGTGCCAGCGCAGAACAGGGTCGTGGCTACACCTTC
cdr3_aa: CASAEQGRGYTF

j_call: TRBJ2-1
cdr3_length: 16
clone_size: .
d_call: TRBD2
v_call: TRBV3-1
cdr3_nt: TGTGCCAGCAGCCCTCCGGGCGGGGGGGCTCTTGATGAGCAGTTCTTC
cdr3_aa: CASSPPGGGALDEQFF

j_call: TRBJ2-7
cdr3_length: 16
clone_size: few
d_call: .
v_call: TRBV7-3
cdr3_nt: TGTGCCAGCAGCTTAGTGGGGCAGGATTGTTCCTACGAGCAGTACTTC
cdr3_aa: CASSLVGQDCSYEQYF

j_call: TRBJ1-5
cdr3_length: 14
clone_size: few
d_call: .
v_call: TRBV20-1
cdr3_nt: TGCAGTGCTAGAAGGGGCAGTGGCAATCAGCCCCAGCATTTT
cdr3_aa: CSARRGSGNQPQHF

j_call: TRBJ2-2
cdr3_length: 16
clone_size: few
d_call: .
v_call: TRBV10-3
cdr3_nt: TGTGCCATCAGTGACGGTGGGGCGATGAACACCGGGGAGCTGTTTTTT
cdr3_aa: CAISDGGAMNTGELFF

j_call: TRBJ2-7
cdr3_length: 15
clone_size: many
d_call: .
v_call: TRBV5-1
cdr3_nt: TGCGCCAGCAGCAGCTCCTGGACTGCCCCCTACGAGCAGTACTTC
cdr3_aa: CASSSSWTAPYEQYF

j_call: TRBJ2-5
cdr3_length: 13
clone_size: many
d_call: TRBD1
v_call: TRBV20-1
cdr3_nt: TGCAGTGCCAAAGAGACAGGGCGAGAGACCCAGTACTTC
cdr3_aa: CSAKETGRETQYF

j_call: TRBJ2-1
cdr3_length: 15
clone_size: .
d_call: TRBD2
v_call: TRBV5-1
cdr3_nt: TGCGCCAGCAGCTTGGTGAGCGGGAGTGACAATGAGCAGTTCTTC
cdr3_aa: CASSLVSGSDNEQFF

j_call: TRBJ1-5
cdr3_length: 15
clone_size: few
d_call: .
v_call: TRBV12-3/TRBV12-4
cdr3_nt: TGTGCCAGCAGACCCTCTACCAGAGGCAATCAGCCCCAGCATTTT
cdr3_aa: CASRPSTRGNQPQHF

j_call: TRBJ2-7
cdr3_length: 11
clone_size: .
d_call: .
v_call: TRBV12-3/TRBV12-4
cdr3_nt: TGTGCCAGCAGCCTCAGTGGATTGAAGTACTTC
cdr3_aa: CASSLSGLKYF

j_call: TRBJ2-5
cdr3_length: 14
clone_size: many
d_call: TRBD2
v_call: TRBV10-3
cdr3_nt: TGTGCCTCCTCGGATCTTGCTAGCGGGGAGACCCAGTACTTC
cdr3_aa: CASSDLASGETQYF